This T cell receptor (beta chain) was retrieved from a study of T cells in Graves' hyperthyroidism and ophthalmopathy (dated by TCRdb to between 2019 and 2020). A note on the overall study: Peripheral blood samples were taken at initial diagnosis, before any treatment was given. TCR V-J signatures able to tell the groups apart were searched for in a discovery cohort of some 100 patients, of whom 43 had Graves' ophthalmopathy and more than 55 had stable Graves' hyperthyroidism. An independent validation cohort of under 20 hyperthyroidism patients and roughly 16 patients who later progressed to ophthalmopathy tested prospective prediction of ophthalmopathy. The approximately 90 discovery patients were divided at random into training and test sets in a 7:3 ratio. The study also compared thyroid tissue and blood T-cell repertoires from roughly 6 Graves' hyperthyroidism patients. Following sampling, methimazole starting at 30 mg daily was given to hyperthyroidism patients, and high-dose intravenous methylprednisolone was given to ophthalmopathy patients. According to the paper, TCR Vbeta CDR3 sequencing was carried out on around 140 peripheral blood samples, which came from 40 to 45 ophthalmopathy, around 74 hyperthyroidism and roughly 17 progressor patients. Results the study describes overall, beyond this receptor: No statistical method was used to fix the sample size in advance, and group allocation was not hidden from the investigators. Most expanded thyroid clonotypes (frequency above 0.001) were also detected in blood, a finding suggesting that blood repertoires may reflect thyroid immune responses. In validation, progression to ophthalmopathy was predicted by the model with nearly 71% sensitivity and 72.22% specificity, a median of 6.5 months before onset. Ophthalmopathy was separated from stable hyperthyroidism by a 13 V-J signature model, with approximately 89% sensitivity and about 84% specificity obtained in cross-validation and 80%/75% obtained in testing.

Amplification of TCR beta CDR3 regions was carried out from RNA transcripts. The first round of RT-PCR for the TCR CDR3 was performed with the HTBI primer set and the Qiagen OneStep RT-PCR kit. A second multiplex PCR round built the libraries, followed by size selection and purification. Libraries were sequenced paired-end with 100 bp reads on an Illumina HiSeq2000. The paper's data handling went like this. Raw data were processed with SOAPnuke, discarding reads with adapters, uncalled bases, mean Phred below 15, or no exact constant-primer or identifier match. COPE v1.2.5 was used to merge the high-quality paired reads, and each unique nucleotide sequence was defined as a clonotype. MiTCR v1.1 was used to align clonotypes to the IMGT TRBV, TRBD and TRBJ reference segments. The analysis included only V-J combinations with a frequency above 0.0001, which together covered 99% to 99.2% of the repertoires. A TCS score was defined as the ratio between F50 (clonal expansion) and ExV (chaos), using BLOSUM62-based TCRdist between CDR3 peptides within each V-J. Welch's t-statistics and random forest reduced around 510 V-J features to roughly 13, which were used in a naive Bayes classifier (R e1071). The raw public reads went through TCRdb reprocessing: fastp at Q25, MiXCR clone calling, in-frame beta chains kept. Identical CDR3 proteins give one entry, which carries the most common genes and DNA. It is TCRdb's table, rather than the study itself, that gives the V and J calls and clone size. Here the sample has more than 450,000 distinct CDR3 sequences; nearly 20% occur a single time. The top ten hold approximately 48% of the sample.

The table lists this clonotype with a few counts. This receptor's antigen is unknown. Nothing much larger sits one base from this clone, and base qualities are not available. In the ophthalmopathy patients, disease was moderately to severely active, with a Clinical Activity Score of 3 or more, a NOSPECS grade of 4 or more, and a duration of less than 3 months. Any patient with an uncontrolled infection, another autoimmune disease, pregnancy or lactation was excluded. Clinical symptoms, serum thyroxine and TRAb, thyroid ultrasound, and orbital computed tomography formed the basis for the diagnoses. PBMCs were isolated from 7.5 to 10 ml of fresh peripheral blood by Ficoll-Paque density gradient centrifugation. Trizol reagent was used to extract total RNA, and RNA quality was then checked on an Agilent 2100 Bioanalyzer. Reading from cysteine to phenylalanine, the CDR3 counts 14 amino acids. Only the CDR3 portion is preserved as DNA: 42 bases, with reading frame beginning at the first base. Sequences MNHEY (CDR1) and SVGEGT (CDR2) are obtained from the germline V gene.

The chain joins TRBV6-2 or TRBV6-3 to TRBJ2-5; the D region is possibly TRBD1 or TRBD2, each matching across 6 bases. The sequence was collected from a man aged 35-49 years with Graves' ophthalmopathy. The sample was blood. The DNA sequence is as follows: TGTGCGACCGAGAGGGGGACTGGGAAAGAGACCCAGTACTTC. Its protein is CATERGTGKETQYF.